These T cell receptor beta chains were read from a single sample in a study of blood T cell repertoires in COVID-19. TCRdb's table, derived via immunoSEQ multiplex PCR, lists solely in-frame clones and lacks some. The profile shows around 300,000 clones, 75% to 90% of them singletons. Sequenced: PBMCs or T cells enriched from blood (not recorded which). Receptor source: a woman between 18 and 29 years old who had recovered from COVID-19. CDR3s include the opening cysteine and the closing phenylalanine or tryptophan. A D gene is named only where the DNA matches it firmly. Only part of the rows carry a size: once, few, many, or a class if the clone is expanded.

size	D	J	V	CDR3	DNA
NA	NA	TRBJ2-7	TRBV2	CASSEIEKKLKTYEQYF	TGTGCCAGCAGTGAAATTGAGAAGAAGCTAAAGACCTACGAGCAGTACTTC
NA	TRBD2	TRBJ2-1	TRBV2	CASSERGLAAYNEQFF	TGTGCCAGCAGTGAAAGGGGCCTAGCGGCCTACAATGAGCAGTTCTTC
few	NA	TRBJ2-2	TRBV6-1	CASSEQGNTGELFF	TGTGCCAGCAGTGAACAGGGGAACACCGGGGAGCTGTTTTTT
NA	NA	TRBJ1-4	TRBV3-1/TRBV3-2	CASSQTGTEEEKLFF	TGTGCCAGCAGCCAAACCGGGACTGAGGAGGAAAAACTGTTTTTT
few	TRBD2	TRBJ2-7	TRBV7-2	CASSLRGLAGDSYEQYF	TGTGCCAGCAGCTTAAGGGGACTAGCGGGGGATTCCTACGAGCAGTACTTC
once	NA	TRBJ2-7	TRBV15	CATSRVRRGYEQYF	TGTGCCACCAGCAGAGTGAGGCGGGGCTACGAGCAGTACTTC
NA	NA	TRBJ1-4	TRBV5-1	CASSLDRTTNEKLFF	TGCGCCAGCAGCTTGGACCGGACAACAAATGAAAAACTGTTTTTT
NA	NA	TRBJ2-3	TRBV6-5	CASSPSTGGTDTQYF	TGTGCCAGCAGTCCCAGCACGGGGGGCACAGATACGCAGTATTTT
NA	NA	TRBJ2-7	TRBV20-1	CSASPLRGRNYEQYF	TGCAGTGCTAGTCCCTTACGGGGGAGGAACTACGAGCAGTACTTC
NA	NA	TRBJ2-3	TRBV9	CASSVGGRADTQYF	TGTGCCAGCAGCGTAGGGGGCAGGGCAGATACGCAGTATTTT
few	TRBD1	TRBJ2-7	TRBV15	CATSRDESRGINEQYF	TGTGCCACCAGCAGAGATGAGAGCAGGGGGATCAACGAGCAGTACTTC
NA	NA	TRBJ2-7	TRBV11-2	CASSSSTGRNEQYF	TGTGCCAGCAGCTCCTCGACAGGAAGGAACGAGCAGTACTTC
NA	TRBD1	TRBJ1-4	TRBV27	CASSRGTGTNEKLFF	TGTGCCAGCAGTCGGGGGACAGGGACTAATGAAAAACTGTTTTTT
NA	TRBD1	TRBJ1-1	TRBV5-1	CASSSRTGLTEAFF	TGCGCCAGCAGTTCCCGGACAGGGTTAACTGAAGCTTTCTTT
NA	NA	TRBJ2-7	TRBV11-1	CASSVTGGGYEQYF	TGTGCCAGCAGCGTAACCGGGGGTGGCTACGAGCAGTACTTC
NA	NA	TRBJ2-7	TRBV27	CASSLYGDAYEQYF	TGTGCCAGCAGTTTATATGGAGATGCCTACGAGCAGTACTTC
NA	TRBD1	TRBJ2-1	TRBV15	CATSWGTGHYNEQFF	TGTGCCACCAGCTGGGGGACAGGGCACTACAATGAGCAGTTCTTC
NA	TRBD2	TRBJ2-5	TRBV5-6	CASSSTGGAGETQYF	TGTGCCAGCAGCTCGACCGGGGGGGCCGGAGAGACCCAGTACTTC
NA	TRBD1	TRBJ1-1	TRBV29-1	CSVKGQSWYTEAFF	TGCAGCGTGAAGGGACAGAGCTGGTACACTGAAGCTTTCTTT
NA	NA	TRBJ2-3	TRBV7-9	CASSRPSTGADTQYF	TGTGCCAGCAGCCGGCCGTCTACAGGTGCAGATACGCAGTATTTT
NA	NA	TRBJ2-2	TRBV29-1	CSAADSTGELFF	TGCAGCGCCGCAGACAGCACCGGGGAGCTGTTTTTT
NA	NA	TRBJ1-3	TRBV5-1	CASSLGNSGNTIYF	TGCGCCAGCAGCCTCGGGAACTCTGGAAACACCATATATTTT
NA	NA	TRBJ2-7	TRBV6-5	CASRGGTFSSYEQYF	TGTGCCAGCAGGGGCGGGACCTTCAGCTCCTACGAGCAGTACTTC